The entry below describes one T cell receptor beta chain. Its antigen is undetermined. Germline CDR1 SGHRS, CDR2 YFSETQ. The CDR3 is 14 residues long. The V segment lost 2 bases and the J segment 7 bases; nucleotides outside the gene matches: 6. Each TCR beta cDNA library carried unique molecular identifiers. MiXCR, applied by TCRdb to the PCR reads, yields one record per CDR3 protein. The data contain some 890,000 distinct CDR3 sequences, approximately 50% of them singletons. This record comes from a study of post-analysis software for immune sequencing data. General study points: About 5 TRBV segments appeared more often in patients than in controls, and TRBV5-6, TRBV5-1 and TRBV20-1 were among these.

The sequencing sample was made of blood. The source of this sequence is a girl between 5 and 17 years old with multiple sclerosis. This rearrangement joins TRBV5-1 to TRBJ2-1; 7 bases map to TRBD2. The CDR3 sequence: CASSLSGDRNEQFF. CDR3 sequence (DNA): TGCGCCAGCAGCTTAAGCGGGGATCGGAATGAGCAGTTCTTC. The full variable domain, completed using reference TRBV5-1 and TRBJ2-1, is KAGVTQTPRYLIKTRGQQVTLSCSPISGHRSVSWYQQTPGQGLQFLFEYFSETQRNKGNFPGRFSGRQFSNSRSEMNVSTLELGDSALYLCASSLSGDRNEQFFGPGTRLTVL.